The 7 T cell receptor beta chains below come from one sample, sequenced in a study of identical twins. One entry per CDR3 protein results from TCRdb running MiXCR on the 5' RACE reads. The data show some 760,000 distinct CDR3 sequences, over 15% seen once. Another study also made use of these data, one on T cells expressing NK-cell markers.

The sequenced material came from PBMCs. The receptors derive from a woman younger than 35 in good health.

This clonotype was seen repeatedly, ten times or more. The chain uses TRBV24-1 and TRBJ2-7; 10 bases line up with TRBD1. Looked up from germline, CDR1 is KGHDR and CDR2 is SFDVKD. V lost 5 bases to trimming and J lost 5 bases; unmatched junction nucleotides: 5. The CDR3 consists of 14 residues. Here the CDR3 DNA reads TGTGCCACCAGTGCGGGACAGGGGCTCCACGAGCAGTACTTC. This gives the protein CATSAGQGLHEQYF.

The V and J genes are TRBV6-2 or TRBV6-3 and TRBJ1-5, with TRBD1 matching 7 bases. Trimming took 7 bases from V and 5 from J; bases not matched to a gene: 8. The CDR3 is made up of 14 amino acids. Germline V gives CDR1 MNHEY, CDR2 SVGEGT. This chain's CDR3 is CASKEDRDHQPQHF. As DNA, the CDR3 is TGTGCCAGCAAGGAAGACAGGGATCATCAGCCCCAGCATTTT.

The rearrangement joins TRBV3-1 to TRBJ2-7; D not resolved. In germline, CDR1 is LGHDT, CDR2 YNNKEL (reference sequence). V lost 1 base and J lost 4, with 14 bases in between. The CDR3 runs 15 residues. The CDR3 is CASSQVSVDGYEQYF. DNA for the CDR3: TGTGCCAGCAGCCAAGTATCGGTGGACGGTTACGAGCAGTACTTC.

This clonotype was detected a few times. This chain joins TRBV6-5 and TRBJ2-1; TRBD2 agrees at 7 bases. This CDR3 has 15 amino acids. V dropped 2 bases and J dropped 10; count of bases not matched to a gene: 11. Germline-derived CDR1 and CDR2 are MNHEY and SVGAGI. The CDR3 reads CASSYGASGWGEQFF. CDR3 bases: TGTGCCAGCAGTTACGGGGCTAGCGGTTGGGGGGAGCAGTTCTTC.

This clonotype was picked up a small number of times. DNA of the CDR3: TGCGCCAGCAGCTTCTCTTACGGACAGAAGTATGGCTACACCTTC. Its translation: CASSFSYGQKYGYTF. J is TRBJ1-2 and V is TRBV5-1; tentatively, D is TRBD1 (6 bases). Germline-derived CDR1 and CDR2 are SGHRS and YFSETQ. The CDR3 has 15 residues. The V end was cut by 2 bases, the J end by 5 bases, with 16 bases between.

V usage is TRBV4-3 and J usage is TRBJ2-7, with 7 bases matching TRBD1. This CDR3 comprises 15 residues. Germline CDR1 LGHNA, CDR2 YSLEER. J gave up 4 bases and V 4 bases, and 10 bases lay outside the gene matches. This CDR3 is CASSRTRDSKYEQYF. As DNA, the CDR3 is TGCGCCAGCAGCCGCACACGGGACAGCAAATACGAGCAGTACTTC.

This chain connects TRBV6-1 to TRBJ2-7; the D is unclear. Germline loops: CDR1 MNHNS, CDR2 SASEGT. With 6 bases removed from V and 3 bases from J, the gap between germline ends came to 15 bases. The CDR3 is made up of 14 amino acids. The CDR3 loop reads CASRGWTASYEQYF. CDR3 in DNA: TGTGCCAGCAGGGGGTGGACGGCGAGCTACGAGCAGTACTTC.